This T cell receptor (beta chain) was identified in a study of preoperative IRX-2 immunotherapy in early breast cancer. Measured with immunoSEQ multiplex PCR; TCRdb has only the in-frame clones, and not every one. Here the sample spans around 34,000 clones, around 83% being singletons. Treatment described: preoperative locoregional IRX-2 cytokine immunotherapy. Samples came from a phase Ib trial of preoperative locoregional IRX-2 cytokine immunotherapy. Germline CDR1 is LNHDA and CDR2 is SQIVND (reference sequence). The CDR3 is made up of 14 amino acids. After removal of 6 bases from V and 0 bases from J, the junction contained 0 bases not matched to a gene.

The clonotype was recovered from a human donor with breast cancer. The chain uses TRBV19 and TRBJ1-1; 11 bases agree with TRBD1. This specimen was lymph node tissue, taken from a patient treated with IRX-2 immunotherapy. The CDR3 coding sequence is TGTGCCAGTAGGGACAGGGGGCTGAACACTGAAGCTTTCTTT. It translates to CASRDRGLNTEAFF.